This T cell receptor beta chain appears in the sequencing data of a study of blood T cells in healthy people across ages. For the second PCR, which ran for about 6 to 11 cycles, a sample-barcoded 5' primer and a J-beta primer mix were used. Tags on each cDNA molecule came from a template-switch adaptor with 12 random nucleotides. Each CDR3 protein gets one entry after TCRdb re-called the 5' RACE reads with MiXCR. The data hold some 1,000,000 distinct CDR3 sequences, with under 30% observed a single time. Comment on this clonotype: Given the absence of the conserved phenylalanine or tryptophan at the CDR3 end, a read error is likely.

A further study also used this sample, focusing on T cells of mothers and their children. That study reports: Sample barcodes and 2-4 random nucleotides came from the second PCR's M1S primer.

The clonotype originates from a girl aged 2 to 10 in good health. Input material: blood.

CDR3 sequence: CSVEDQGDTNEKLFL. The CDR3 coding sequence is TGCAGCGTTGAAGATCAAGGGGACACTAATGAAAAACTGTTTCTT. The chain has TRBV29-1 and TRBJ1-4, with a weak D call TRBD1 (5 bases). Germline lookup yields CDR1 SQVTM and CDR2 ANQGSEA. Between the trimmed V and J ends, which lost 0 bases and 2 bases, there was a span of 10 bases. This CDR3 is built from 15 residues.